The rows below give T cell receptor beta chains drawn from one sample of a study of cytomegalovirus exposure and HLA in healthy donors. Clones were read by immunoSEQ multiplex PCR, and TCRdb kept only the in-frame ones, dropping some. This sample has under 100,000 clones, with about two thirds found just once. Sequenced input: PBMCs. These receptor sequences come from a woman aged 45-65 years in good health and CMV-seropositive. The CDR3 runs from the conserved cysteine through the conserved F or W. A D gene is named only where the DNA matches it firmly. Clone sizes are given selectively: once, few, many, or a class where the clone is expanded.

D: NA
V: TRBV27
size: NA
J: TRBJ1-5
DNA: TGTGCCAGCAGTTTACAGTGGGGCGTCAATCAGCCCCAGCATTTT
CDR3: CASSLQWGVNQPQHF

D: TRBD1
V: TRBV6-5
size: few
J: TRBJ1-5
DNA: TGTGCCAGCAGTTACTCGGGGACAGGCGTCCAGCCCCAGCATTTT
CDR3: CASSYSGTGVQPQHF

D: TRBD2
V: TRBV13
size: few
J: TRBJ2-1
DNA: TGTGCCAGCAGCTTGGGTAGCGGGAGGGTATTAAATGAGCAGTTCTTC
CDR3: CASSLGSGRVLNEQFF

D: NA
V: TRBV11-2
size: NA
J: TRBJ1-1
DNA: TGTGCCAGCAGCTCACAAACAAGGAACACTGAAGCTTTCTTT
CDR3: CASSSQTRNTEAFF

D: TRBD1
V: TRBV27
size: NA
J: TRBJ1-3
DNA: TGTGCCAGCAGACCTCCGGGACAGGGAGGAAACACCATATATTTT
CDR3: CASRPPGQGGNTIYF

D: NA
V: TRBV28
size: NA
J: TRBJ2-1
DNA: TGTGCCAGCAGGGGGGGTCCCCTCTACAATGAGCAGTTCTTC
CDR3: CASRGGPLYNEQFF

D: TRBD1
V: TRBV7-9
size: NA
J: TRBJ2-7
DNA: TGTGCCAGCAGCCCTTCCCCTGCGGTCGGGACAGGGGCCCCCTACGAGCAGTACTTC
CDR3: CASSPSPAVGTGAPYEQYF

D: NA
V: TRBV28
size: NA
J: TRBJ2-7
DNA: TGTGCCAGCAGGGGATTAGGACTCTACGAGCAGTACTTC
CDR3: CASRGLGLYEQYF

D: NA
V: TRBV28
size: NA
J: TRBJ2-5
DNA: TGTGCCAGCAGTTTTCCGGGACTTCGTGAGACCCAGTACTTC
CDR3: CASSFPGLRETQYF

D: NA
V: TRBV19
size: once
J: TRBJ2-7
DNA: TGTGCCAGTAGTAACCCGGGTGTGGGAGGTAACTACGAGCAGTACTTC
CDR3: CASSNPGVGGNYEQYF

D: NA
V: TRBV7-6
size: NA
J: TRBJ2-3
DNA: TGTGCCAGCAGCTTAGACTTTAGCTCCAGTGGGACAGATACGCAGTATTTT
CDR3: CASSLDFSSSGTDTQYF

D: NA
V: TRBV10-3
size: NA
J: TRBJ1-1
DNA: TGTGCCATCAGTGAGTCCCGACAGGCTGAAGCTTTCTTT
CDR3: CAISESRQAEAFF

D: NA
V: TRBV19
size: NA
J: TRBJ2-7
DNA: TGTGCCAGTAGTATAGTACATGGGCGTTCCTCCTACGAGCAGTACTTC
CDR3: CASSIVHGRSSYEQYF

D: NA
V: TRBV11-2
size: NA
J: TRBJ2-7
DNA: TGTGCCAGCAGCCGGGAGTCGCGGGTTTACGAGCAGTACTTC
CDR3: CASSRESRVYEQYF

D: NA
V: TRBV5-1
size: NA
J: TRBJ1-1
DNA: TGCGCCAGCAGCTACGGCAGGGCTGCGCGAACTGAAGCTTTCTTT
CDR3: CASSYGRAARTEAFF

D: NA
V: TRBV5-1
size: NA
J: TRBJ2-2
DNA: TGCGCCAGCAGCGTGACAGGCCCGAACACCGGGGAGCTGTTTTTT
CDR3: CASSVTGPNTGELFF

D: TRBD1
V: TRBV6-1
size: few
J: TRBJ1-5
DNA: TGTGCCAGCAGTGAAGACAGGGGCCGGAATCAGCCCCAGCATTTT
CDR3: CASSEDRGRNQPQHF

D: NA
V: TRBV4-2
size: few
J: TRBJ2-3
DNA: TGTGCCAGCAGCCAAGCAGGTCACCGCGATACGCAGTATTTT
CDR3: CASSQAGHRDTQYF

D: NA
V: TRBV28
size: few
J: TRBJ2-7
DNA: TGTGCCAGCAGCCGAAACGGACAGTTCAAACACGAGCAGTACTTC
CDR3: CASSRNGQFKHEQYF

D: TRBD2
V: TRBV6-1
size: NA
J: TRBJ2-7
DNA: TGTGCCAGCCCCTCCCCAGCGGGGACCTACGAGCAGTACTTC
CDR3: CASPSPAGTYEQYF

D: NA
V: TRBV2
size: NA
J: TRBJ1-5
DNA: TGTGCCAGCAGTGTAGGACAAGGGCCCCAGCCCCAGCATTTT
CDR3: CASSVGQGPQPQHF

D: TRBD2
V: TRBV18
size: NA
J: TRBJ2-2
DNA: TGTGCCAGCTCACGGGAGACTAGCGGGGTAACCGCCACCGGGGAGCTGTTTTTT
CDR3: CASSRETSGVTATGELFF

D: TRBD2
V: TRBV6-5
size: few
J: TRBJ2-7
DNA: TGTGCCAGCAGTTACGTTCGGGAGGTTGGCTACGAGCAGTACTTC
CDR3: CASSYVREVGYEQYF

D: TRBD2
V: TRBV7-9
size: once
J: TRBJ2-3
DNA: TGTGCCAGCAGCTTAACTAGCGGGAGTTTGATGGATACGCAGTATTTT
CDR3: CASSLTSGSLMDTQYF

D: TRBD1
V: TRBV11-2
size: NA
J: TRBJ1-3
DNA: TGTGCCAGCAGCTTAATGACAGGGCCCATATATTTT
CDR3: CASSLMTGPIYF

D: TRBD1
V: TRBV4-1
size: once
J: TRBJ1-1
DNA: TGCGCCAGCAGCTTCGGGACAGGGGACACTGAAGCTTTCTTT
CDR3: CASSFGTGDTEAFF

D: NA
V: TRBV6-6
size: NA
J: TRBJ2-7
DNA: TGTGCCAGCAGTTGGACCCAGGGCACCTACGAGCAGTACTTC
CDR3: CASSWTQGTYEQYF

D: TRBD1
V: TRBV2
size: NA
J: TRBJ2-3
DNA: TGTGCCAGCAGTCGGACAGGGGGCCTGACAGATACGCAGTATTTT
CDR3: CASSRTGGLTDTQYF

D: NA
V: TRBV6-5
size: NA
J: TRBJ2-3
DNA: TGTGCCAGCAGACAAGGGGAACGGCCGGATACGCAGTATTTT
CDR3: CASRQGERPDTQYF

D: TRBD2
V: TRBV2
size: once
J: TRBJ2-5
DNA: TGTGCCAGCAGTCGGACTAGCGGGATCAAAGAGACCCAGTACTTC
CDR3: CASSRTSGIKETQYF

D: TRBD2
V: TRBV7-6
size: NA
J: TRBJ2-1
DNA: TGTGCCAGCAGCTTAGGTGGGAGGGGCTACAATGAGCAGTTCTTC
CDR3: CASSLGGRGYNEQFF

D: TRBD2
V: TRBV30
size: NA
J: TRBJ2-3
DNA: TGTGCCTGGAGTGAAGGCGGGGGTGATACGCAGTATTTT
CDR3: CAWSEGGGDTQYF

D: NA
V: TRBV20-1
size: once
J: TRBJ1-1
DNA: TGCAGTGCAGCCACCGTCGAGGAAGCTTTCTTT
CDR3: CSAATVEEAFF

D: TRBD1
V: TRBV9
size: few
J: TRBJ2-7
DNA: TGTGCCAGCAGCGTAGCTTACAGGGGGGACGAGCAGTACTTC
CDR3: CASSVAYRGDEQYF

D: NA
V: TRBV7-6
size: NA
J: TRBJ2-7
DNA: TGTGCCAGCAGCTTAGGCGTGGGGCTGGACGAGCAGTACTTC
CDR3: CASSLGVGLDEQYF

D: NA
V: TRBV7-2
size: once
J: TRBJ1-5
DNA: TGTGCCAGCAGCTTCGGGGTCATGGGAAATATTAATCAGCCCCAGCATTTT
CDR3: CASSFGVMGNINQPQHF

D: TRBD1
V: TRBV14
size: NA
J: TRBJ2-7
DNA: TGTGCCAGCAGCCGAGTCGGGACAGGGGGCTACGAGCAGTACTTC
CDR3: CASSRVGTGGYEQYF

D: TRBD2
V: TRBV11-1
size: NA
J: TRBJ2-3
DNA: TGTGCCAGCAGCGACACCGGGCGGGAGGGGGATACGCAGTATTTT
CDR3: CASSDTGREGDTQYF

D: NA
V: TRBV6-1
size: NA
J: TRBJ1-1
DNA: TGTGCCAGCAGTGATCGGGTTGAGACTGAAGCTTTCTTT
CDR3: CASSDRVETEAFF

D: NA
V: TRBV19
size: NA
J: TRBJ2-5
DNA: TGTGCCAGTAGTATTAGCAACGCGGAGACCCAGTACTTC
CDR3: CASSISNAETQYF

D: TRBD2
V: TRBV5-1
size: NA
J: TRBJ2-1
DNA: TGCGCCAGCAGCTTTCTGGGGGGACTAGCGGTGAACAATGAGCAGTTCTTC
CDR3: CASSFLGGLAVNNEQFF

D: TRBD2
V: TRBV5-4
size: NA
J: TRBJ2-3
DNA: TGTGCCAGCAGCTACAATAGCGGGTCCAGCACAGATACGCAGTATTTT
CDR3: CASSYNSGSSTDTQYF

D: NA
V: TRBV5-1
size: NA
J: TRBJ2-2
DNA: TGCGCCAGCAGGTCGGGGAACACCGGGGAGCTGTTTTTT
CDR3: CASRSGNTGELFF

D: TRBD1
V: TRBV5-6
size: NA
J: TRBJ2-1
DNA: TGTGCCAGCAGCTACGGGACAGGGTTCCGCAATGAGCAGTTCTTC
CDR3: CASSYGTGFRNEQFF

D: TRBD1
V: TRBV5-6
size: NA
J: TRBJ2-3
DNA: TGTGCCAGCAGCTCCGGGACAGGGGGTTTTAATACGCAGTATTTT
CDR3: CASSSGTGGFNTQYF

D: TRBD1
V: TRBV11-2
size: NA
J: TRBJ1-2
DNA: TGTGCCAGCAGCTTAGCGTCCGGGACAGCTGGCTACACCTTC
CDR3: CASSLASGTAGYTF

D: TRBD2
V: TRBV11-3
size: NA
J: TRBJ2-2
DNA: TGTGCCAGCAGCCCCGTCCGGGAGGGATCCGGGGAGCTGTTTTTT
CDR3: CASSPVREGSGELFF

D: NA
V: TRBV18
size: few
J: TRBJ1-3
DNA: TGTGCCAGCTCAGCTCTTCAGGGGATCTCTGGAAACACCATATATTTT
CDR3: CASSALQGISGNTIYF

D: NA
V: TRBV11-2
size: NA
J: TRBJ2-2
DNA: TGTGCCAGCAGCCTCTTCTCCGCGGACGGGGAGCTGTTTTTT
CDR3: CASSLFSADGELFF

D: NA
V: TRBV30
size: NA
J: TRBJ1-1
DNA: TGTGCCTGGAGTTTGACATCGAACACTGAAGCTTTCTTT
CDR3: CAWSLTSNTEAFF

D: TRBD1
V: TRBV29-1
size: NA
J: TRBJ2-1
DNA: TGCAGCGTCAGACAGGGGGCGGGTGAGCAGTTCTTC
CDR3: CSVRQGAGEQFF

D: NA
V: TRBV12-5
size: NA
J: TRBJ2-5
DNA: TGTGCTAGTGGTTTGGGACAGCCGGTACAAGAGACCCAGTACTTC
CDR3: CASGLGQPVQETQYF

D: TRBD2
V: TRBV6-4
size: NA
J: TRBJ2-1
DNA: TGTGCCAGCAGTAGAGGGGCCTTTGAAAGCGGGAGGTCTTACAATGAGCAGTTCTTC
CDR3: CASSRGAFESGRSYNEQFF